A single sample gave rise to the 32 T cell receptor beta chains below, sequenced in a study of blood T cells in healthy people across ages. Through a sample-barcoded 5' primer and a J-beta primer mix, a second PCR was run for roughly 6 to 11 cycles. TCRdb used MiXCR to reprocess the 5' RACE reads, holding one entry per CDR3 protein. The sample shows around 990,000 distinct CDR3 sequences, less than 45% of them seen only once. The material sequenced was blood. Receptors were obtained from a man aged 18 to 35 in good health.

J is TRBJ2-7 and V is TRBV20-1, with D perhaps TRBD1 or TRBD2 (5 bases each). V was pared by 3 bases and J by 10 bases, with 13 bases between. CDR1 is DFQATT, CDR2 SNEGSKA, per germline (reference sequence). The CDR3 is 11 amino acids. Written as DNA, the CDR3 is TGCAGTGCTAGTCTCTCGGGGCTTCAGTACTTC. Translation: CSASLSGLQYF.

A few counts support this clonotype. The chain uses TRBV7-9 and TRBJ1-2; D call uncertain. The CDR3 totals 14 residues. The V gene's germline CDR1 is SEHNR and CDR2 FQNEAQ (reference sequence). The V end lost 1 base, the J end lost 6 bases, and 12 bases lay between the germline ends. The CDR3 spells CASSLVQTTHGYTF. CDR3 nucleotide sequence: TGTGCCAGCAGCTTAGTACAAACGACCCATGGCTACACCTTC. Full variable domain (remainder filled in from reference TRBV7-9 and TRBJ1-2): DTGVSQNPRHKITKRGQNVTFRCDPISEHNRLYWYRQTLGQGPEFLTYFQNEAQLEKSRLLSDRFSAERPKGSFSTLEIQRTEQGDSAMYLCASSLVQTTHGYTFGSGTRLTVV.

The CDR3 region is CASASGRGTDTQYF. The CDR3 DNA is TGTGCTAGTGCTAGCGGGCGAGGCACAGATACGCAGTATTTT. This chain links TRBV12-5 with TRBJ2-3, with 8 bases matching TRBD2. The CDR3 has 14 amino acids. The V and J ends lost 7 bases and 1 base, in that order; junction bases with no gene match: 4. Germline loops: CDR1 LGHNT, CDR2 FRNRAP.

This clonotype was detected ten times or more. The chain has TRBV29-1 and TRBJ2-7; D perhaps matches TRBD2 (5 bases). Germline CDR1 and CDR2: SQVTM and ANQGSEA. Trimming removed 0 bases from V and 7 bases from J, with 7 bases in between. The CDR3 sequence is 11 residues long. This chain's CDR3 is CSVEDGGEQYF. Written as DNA, the CDR3 is TGCAGCGTTGAAGATGGAGGTGAGCAGTACTTC.

A few counts support this clonotype. The chain combines TRBV12-3 or TRBV12-4 with TRBJ1-2; no clear D gene. The CDR3 extends over 14 amino acids. V was trimmed by 3 bases and J by 2 bases, leaving 10 bases between them. Written as DNA, the CDR3 is TGTGCCAGCAGTTTCCCCAGCCCCAACTATGGCTACACCTTC. Its translation: CASSFPSPNYGYTF.

This rearrangement joins TRBV13 to TRBJ2-3; D tentatively fits TRBD1 or TRBD2 (5 bases each). The germline CDR1 and CDR2 sequences are PRHDT and FYEKMQ (reference sequence). V dropped 5 bases and J dropped 10 bases, with 16 bases sitting between them. The CDR3 is made up of 13 amino acids. CDR3 in DNA: TGTGCCAGCAGCCCAGGGTCCGGGGATGCGCAGTATTTT. It specifies CASSPGSGDAQYF.

This rearrangement joins TRBV29-1 to TRBJ1-2; 9 bases are a match to TRBD1. The CDR3 is 14 residues long. With V trimmed by 7 bases and J by 7 bases, 13 bases remained unmatched. In germline, CDR1 is SQVTM, CDR2 ANQGSEA. The DNA of the CDR3 is TGCAGCGCGTCTAAGGACAGGGGAGATTCTGGCTACACCTTC. This codes for CSASKDRGDSGYTF.

The chain has TRBV19 and TRBJ2-1, with TRBD1 matching 9 bases. V was clipped by 6 bases and J by 7 bases; unmatched bases: 7. CDR3 size: 14 residues. Per germline, CDR1 LNHDA and CDR2 SQIVND (reference sequence). DNA for the CDR3: TGTGCCAGTAGGACCGGGACAGGGTTTAATGAGCAGTTCTTC. Translating gives CASRTGTGFNEQFF.

For this clonotype: A much larger clone is a single base away; this may be a read error. The chain combines TRBV12-3 or TRBV12-4 with TRBJ2-7; 9 positions match TRBD2. CDR3 length: 15 residues. After removal of 1 base from V and 7 bases from J, the junction contained 8 bases not matched to a gene. The CDR3 region has the DNA TGTGCCAGCAGTTTAGACAGCGGGGGGATTAATGAGCAGTACTTC. The encoded protein is CASSLDSGGINEQYF.

This clonotype was seen only a few times. The chain couples TRBV4-2 to TRBJ2-5, with 8 positions matching TRBD2. Per the germline V gene, CDR1 is LGHNA and CDR2 is YNFKEQ. After removal of 4 bases from V and 1 base from J, the junction contained 5 bases not matched to a gene. The CDR3 has 15 amino acids. Here the CDR3 DNA reads TGTGCCAGCAGCCCCCAGCGGGAGTTCCAAGAGACCCAGTACTTC. Amino acid sequence: CASSPQREFQETQYF.

The chain recombines TRBV27 with TRBJ1-1; D possibly corresponds to TRBD1 (5 bases). Per the germline V gene, CDR1 is MNHEY and CDR2 is SMNVEV (reference sequence). V was clipped by 1 base and J by 4 bases, with 16 bases between them. The CDR3 has 16 amino acids. CDR3 amino acids: CASSLYSQGVGTEAFF. The CDR3 DNA is TGTGCCAGCAGTTTATACTCCCAGGGAGTTGGCACTGAAGCTTTCTTT.

Only a few counts were recorded for this clonotype. The CDR3 loop is CAISAGMANYGYTF. The CDR3 bases are TGTGCCATCAGTGCGGGGATGGCGAACTATGGCTACACCTTC. This chain connects TRBV10-3 to TRBJ1-2; D not resolved. The CDR3 is made up of 14 amino acids. V lost 4 bases to trimming and J lost 2 bases, with 11 bases between them. The germline CDR1 and CDR2 sequences are ENHRY and SYGVKD.

As DNA, the CDR3 is TGTGCCAGCAGGCACGGGCCCGGCGGGGAAAAACTGTTTTTT. Its protein product is CASRHGPGGEKLFF. The rearrangement uses TRBV7-8 and TRBJ1-4; D is uncertain. Germline CDR1 SGHVS, CDR2 FQNEAQ. The CDR3 loop spans 14 amino acids. V was cut by 6 bases and J by 8 bases, with 16 bases left in between.

The genes are TRBV27 and TRBJ1-4, with D tentatively TRBD1 (6 bases). CDR3 length: 17 amino acids. Trimming stripped 4 bases from V and 4 bases from J, with 19 bases between. Germline values: CDR1 MNHEY, CDR2 SMNVEV (reference sequence). The DNA of the CDR3 is TGTGCCAGCAGTTCGTACAGGGCCCCGCAGGATAATGAAAAACTGTTTTTT. This translates into CASSSYRAPQDNEKLFF. The whole variable domain, filled in from reference TRBV27 and TRBJ1-4, reads EAQVTQNPRYLITVTGKKLTVTCSQNMNHEYMSWYRQDPGLGLRQIYYSMNVEVTDKGDVPEGYKVSRKEKRNFPLILESPSPNQTSLYFCASSSYRAPQDNEKLFFGSGTQLSVL.

This clonotype was seen more than once but under ten times. The chain carries TRBV2 and TRBJ1-2, with D uncertain. Trimming pared 4 bases from V and 7 bases from J, leaving 19 bases between. Germline V gene sequence: CDR1 SNHLY, CDR2 FYNNEI. This CDR3 region has 15 residues. CDR3 in DNA: TGTGCCAGCAGTGCCGAGAGAGTGTCCCGAGGTGGCTACACCTTC. It translates to CASSAERVSRGGYTF. Full variable domain (remainder filled in from reference TRBV2 and TRBJ1-2): EPEVTQTPSHQVTQMGQEVILRCVPISNHLYFYWYRQILGQKVEFLVSFYNNEISEKSEIFDDQFSVERPDGSNFTLKIRSTKLEDSAMYFCASSAERVSRGGYTFGSGTRLTVV.

This clonotype was counted ten times or more. This chain links TRBV12-3 or TRBV12-4 with TRBJ1-5; unclear D gene. This CDR3 has 15 amino acids. With 8 bases removed from V and 0 bases from J, the gap between germline ends came to 14 bases. This chain's CDR3 is CASGRPGDSNQPQHF. The DNA for the CDR3 is TGTGCCAGCGGACGTCCGGGTGATAGCAATCAGCCCCAGCATTTT.

A few counts support this clonotype. The genes are TRBV20-1 and TRBJ1-5; perhaps TRBD1 as D (5 bases). Trimming stripped 1 base from V and 2 bases from J, with 12 bases between. Germline V CDR1 and CDR2: DFQATT, SNEGSKA (reference sequence). The CDR3 runs to 15 residues. CDR3 loop: CSARVGGKGNQPQHF. CDR3 DNA sequence: TGCAGTGCTAGAGTTGGGGGGAAGGGCAATCAGCCCCAGCATTTT.

The chain combines TRBV30 with TRBJ1-4; TRBD1 matches 8 bases. Germline CDR1 GTSNPN, CDR2 SVGIG (reference sequence). The CDR3 spans 14 residues. V lost 0 bases to trimming and J lost 6 bases; unmatched junction nucleotides: 3. The CDR3 DNA reads TGTGCCTGGAGTGTAGGACAGGGATATGAAAAACTGTTTTTT. The encoded protein is CAWSVGQGYEKLFF.

This clonotype was seen a few times. The gene calls are TRBV29-1 and TRBJ2-3; D uncertain. V lost 5 bases and J lost 2, with 11 bases in between. The CDR3 runs 13 residues. Looked up from germline, CDR1 is SQVTM and CDR2 is ANQGSEA. The CDR3 is CSVRPTVTDTQYF. In nucleotides, the CDR3 is TGCAGCGTTCGTCCCACCGTCACAGATACGCAGTATTTT.

This clonotype has only one observation. The chain couples TRBV5-5 to TRBJ2-1; 9 nucleotides match TRBD1. The CDR3 runs 14 residues. V gave up 4 bases and J gave up 11 bases; unmatched junction bases: 10. Germline V gene lookup returns CDR1 SGHKS and CDR2 YYEKEE (reference sequence). The chain's CDR3 is CASSPSRDRVQQFF. The CDR3 DNA reads as TGTGCCAGCAGCCCGTCCCGGGACAGGGTTCAGCAGTTCTTC.

The genes are TRBV28 and TRBJ2-7; 7 positions agree with TRBD1. The CDR3 is made up of 13 amino acids. Trimming cost V 7 bases and J 3 bases; bases outside gene matches: 6. From germline, CDR1 is MDHEN and CDR2 SYDVKM. As DNA, the CDR3 is TGTGCCAGCAAAACAGGGGCCCTCTACGAGCAGTACTTC. Protein: CASKTGALYEQYF.

The sample holds a few counts of this clonotype. The chain joins TRBV5-1 to TRBJ2-1; TRBD1 matches at 8 bases. Germline-derived CDR1 and CDR2 are SGHRS and YFSETQ. V shed 4 bases, J shed 4 bases, and the junction held 7 bases outside the gene matches. The CDR3 spans 15 residues. Here the CDR3 DNA reads TGCGCCAGCAGCCCTCGGACAGGGACTTACAATGAGCAGTTCTTC. This sequence encodes CASSPRTGTYNEQFF.

The rearrangement uses TRBV27 and TRBJ2-5; D unclear. With 5 bases removed from V and 3 bases from J, the gap between germline ends came to 19 bases. The CDR3 is 16 residues long. CDR1 and CDR2 (germline): MNHEY, SMNVEV (reference sequence). CDR3 sequence (DNA): TGTGCCAGCAGTCTAACTGGGGATCGCAAGGAAGAGACCCAGTACTTC. Protein: CASSLTGDRKEETQYF.

About this clonotype itself: This may stem from a read error, because a much larger clone lies one nucleotide away. This sequence joins TRBV28 and TRBJ1-6, with D possibly TRBD1 on 5 matching bases. The CDR3 consists of 14 residues. The V end was cut by 8 bases, the J end by 10 bases, with 18 bases between. Germline V gene lookup returns CDR1 MDHEN and CDR2 SYDVKM. CDR3 protein: CASEPYGGGSPLHF. DNA for the CDR3: TGTGCCAGCGAACCTTACGGGGGTGGCTCACCCCTCCACTTT. Using reference TRBV28 and TRBJ1-6 for the parts outside the CDR3, the full variable domain is DVKVTQSSRYLVKRTGEKVFLECVQDMDHENMFWYRQDPGLGLRLIYFSYDVKMKEKGDIPEGYSVSREKKERFSLILESASTNQTSMYLCASEPYGGGSPLHFGNGTRLTVT.

Concerning this clonotype: One junction end does not reproduce the germline sequence, and a read error may be involved. The chain recombines TRBV14 with TRBJ2-3; D ambiguous. The CDR3 covers 12 residues. The germline CDR1 and CDR2 sequences are SGHDN and FVKESK. The CDR3 protein is CTSSQGRYTQYF. CDR3 nucleotides: TGTACCAGCAGCCAAGGCCGCTATACGCAGTATTTT. Using reference TRBV14 and TRBJ2-3 for the parts outside the CDR3, the full variable domain is EAGVTQFPSHSVIEKGQTVTLRCDPISGHDNLYWYRRVMGKEIKFLLHFVKESKQDESGMPNNRFLAERTGGTYSTLKVQPAELEDSGVYFCTSSQGRYTQYFGPGTRLTVL.

This clonotype appeared many times. The chain recombines TRBV12-3 or TRBV12-4 with TRBJ1-2; 8 bases are a match to TRBD1. V shed 5 bases and J 0 bases; nucleotides not matched to a gene: 5. This CDR3 spans 15 amino acids. CDR3 in DNA: TGTGCCAGCAGTGACTCAGGGGGCGCTAACTATGGCTACACCTTC. It codes for CASSDSGGANYGYTF.

V is TRBV6-6 and J is TRBJ2-1; 12 bases align to TRBD2. J lost 4 bases, V lost 5 bases, and 6 bases had no gene match. The CDR3 is made up of 16 amino acids. The germline gives CDR1 MNHNY, CDR2 SVGAGI (reference sequence). For the CDR3, the DNA is TGTGCCAGCAGTCCCACGGGACTAGCGGGTTACAATGAGCAGTTCTTC. Translated, it gives CASSPTGLAGYNEQFF.

The V and J genes are TRBV11-2 and TRBJ2-5; D might be TRBD1 (5 bases). This CDR3 contains 15 residues. Germline V gives CDR1 SGHAT, CDR2 FQNNGV. The V gene lost 6 bases and the J gene lost 0 bases, with 14 bases spanning the gap. The CDR3 spells CASRETAAYQETQYF. The CDR3 bases are TGTGCCAGCAGGGAGACAGCTGCTTACCAAGAGACCCAGTACTTC.

A few counts support this clonotype. V gene TRBV6-6 combines with J gene TRBJ1-5; 11 positions agree with TRBD1. V was clipped by 4 bases and J by 2 bases; unmatched bases: 1. The CDR3 is 15 amino acids. The germline V gene encodes CDR1 MNHNY and CDR2 SVGAGI (reference sequence). The CDR3 is CASSWGQGGNQPQHF. CDR3 nucleotide sequence: TGTGCCAGCAGTTGGGGACAGGGGGGCAATCAGCCCCAGCATTTT.

The gene calls are TRBV28 and TRBJ2-1, with unresolved D. CDR3 length: 16 residues. Trimming took off 3 bases at V and 2 bases at J, with 14 bases between the two ends. CDR1 and CDR2 from the germline V gene are MDHEN and SYDVKM. CDR3 in amino acids: CASSLPQPITYNEQFF. The CDR3 nucleotides are TGTGCCAGCAGTTTGCCGCAGCCGATCACCTACAATGAGCAGTTCTTC.

The V and J genes are TRBV20-1 and TRBJ2-5, with TRBD2 matching 9 bases. Trimming removed 6 bases from V and 1 base from J; junction bases left unmatched: 12. CDR3 size: 16 residues. From germline, CDR1 is DFQATT and CDR2 SNEGSKA (reference sequence). The CDR3 DNA reads as TGCAGTGCCCCCGTTTGGAAGCGGGGGGCCCAAGAGACCCAGTACTTC. Residues: CSAPVWKRGAQETQYF.

Concerning this clonotype: One junction end disagrees with the germline gene, perhaps due to a read error. J is TRBJ2-1 and V is TRBV2, with D hard to call. This CDR3 has 14 residues. Germline V CDR1 and CDR2: SNHLY, FYNNEI. CDR3 in amino acids: CASSEALYSYEQFF. DNA for the CDR3: TGTGCCAGCAGCGAAGCGCTTTATTCCTACGAGCAGTTCTTC.